Each of the 10 T cell receptor beta chains below was sequenced from the same sample in a study of metastatic and nonmetastatic thyroid tumors (dated by TCRdb to the early 2020s). Library construction relied on PCR. Sequenced using an Illumina HiSeq 4000. TCRdb's own reprocessing of the public reads used fastp at Q25 and MiXCR and kept productive beta chains. In all, the sample holds 40,000 or so clones, and about 24% of those were seen once. The ten largest clones add up to roughly 9.1% of the sample. Before undergoing thyroid surgery, none of the patients had been given any kind of treatment. Sequencing input: blood. These TCRs come from a female donor with papillary thyroid cancer or a benign thyroid nodule (not recorded which). Some clones in this sample may be carry-over from other donors' samples.

This clone was detected many times. Additional DNA sequences in this sample encode the identical CDR3. The rearrangement joins TRBV20-1 to TRBJ2-1, with TRBD1 as a possible D gene (5 bases). CDR3 length: 14 residues. V was clipped by 4 bases and J by 7 bases, with 17 bases between them. In germline, CDR1 is DFQATT, CDR2 SNEGSKA (reference sequence). CDR3 nucleotides: TGCAGTGCTACAGTAGGACACTATGGGAATGAGCAGTTCTTC. This translates into CSATVGHYGNEQFF.

The table lists this clone with many counts. The V and J genes are TRBV19 and TRBJ2-7; 10 nucleotides line up with TRBD2. This CDR3 has 13 residues. Trimming at V came to 9 bases and at J to 4 bases, leaving 6 bases not matched to a gene. The germline CDR1 and CDR2 sequences are LNHDA and SQIVND (reference sequence). CDR3 sequence (DNA): TGTGCCAGCCAGCGGGAGGGCCGTTACGAGCAGTACTTC. Translated, it gives CASQREGRYEQYF. Full variable domain (outside the CDR3, taken from reference TRBV19 and TRBJ2-7): DGGITQSPKYLFRKEGQNVTLSCEQNLNHDAMYWYRQDPGQGLRLIYYSQIVNDFQKGDIAEGYSVSREKKESFPLTVTSAQKNPTAFYLCASQREGRYEQYFGPGTRLTVT.

The genes are TRBV19 and TRBJ2-1; the match to TRBD1 covers 7 bases. Germline V CDR1 and CDR2: LNHDA, SQIVND (reference sequence). The CDR3 totals 15 residues. J lost 0 bases, V lost 7 bases, and 6 bases had no gene match. The CDR3 DNA reads TGTGCCAGTATAAAGACAGGGCCCTCCTACAATGAGCAGTTCTTC. Its translation is CASIKTGPSYNEQFF.

This clone was detected only a few times. The genes are TRBV6-5 and TRBJ2-2; D is uncertain. V lost 0 bases, J lost 9 bases, and 20 bases lay in between. The CDR3 is 17 amino acids. Germline V CDR1 and CDR2: MNHEY, SVGAGI. DNA of the CDR3: TGTGCCAGCAGTTACTCGATACGGAACACCCCCGTCCGGGAGCTGTTTTTT. As protein: CASSYSIRNTPVRELFF.

About this clone itself: A much bigger clone sits one base away, suggesting this may be a read error. At the DNA level, this CDR3 is encoded by other sequences in the same sample as well. The V gene is TRBV11-2, the J gene TRBJ2-5; 13 nucleotides line up with TRBD2. V lost 5 bases, J lost 8 bases, and 2 bases stayed unmatched. The germline gives CDR1 SGHAT, CDR2 FQNNGV. The length of the CDR3 is 13 residues. The CDR3 protein is CASSGLAGETQYF. CDR3 nucleotide sequence: TGTGCCAGCAGCGGACTAGCGGGAGAAACCCAGTACTTC.

This clone was observed many times. The chain couples TRBV2 to TRBJ1-5; no clear D gene. From germline, CDR1 is SNHLY and CDR2 FYNNEI. V shed 6 bases and J shed 4 bases, with 10 bases lying between them. The CDR3 is 13 amino acids. The CDR3 DNA sequence: TGTGCCAGCAGGGGCTTAGCGAATCAGCCCCAGCATTTT. Translation: CASRGLANQPQHF.

This clone was counted at least ten times. CDR3 amino acids: CASSESYTYGYTF. The DNA of the CDR3 is TGTGCCAGTAGTGAGTCGTACACCTATGGCTACACCTTC. The rearrangement links TRBV19 to TRBJ1-2; D not certain. Germline V gives CDR1 LNHDA, CDR2 SQIVND (reference sequence). The CDR3 consists of 13 residues. V gave up 5 bases and J gave up 4 bases, with 11 bases separating them.

This clone appeared a few times. One end of the junction is discordant with germline, which a read error may explain. V is TRBV19 and J is TRBJ2-3, with no clear D. The CDR3 sequence is 13 residues long. Germline V gene sequence: CDR1 LNHDA, CDR2 SQIVND (reference sequence). The CDR3 reads CASSISCEDTQYF. The CDR3 region has the DNA TGTGCCAGTAGTATTTCGTGTGAAGATACCCAGTATTTT. Full variable domain (missing parts from reference TRBV19 and TRBJ2-3): DGGITQSPKYLFRKEGQNVTLSCEQNLNHDAMYWYRQDPGQGLRLIYYSQIVNDFQKGDIAEGYSVSREKKESFPLTVTSAQKNPTAFYLCASSISCEDTQYFGPGTRLTVL.

This clone was seen many times. The gene calls are TRBV9 and TRBJ2-3; D call uncertain. Germline CDR1 reads SGDLS; CDR2 reads YYNGEE. Trimming stripped 2 bases from V and 2 bases from J, with 12 bases between. This CDR3 region has 15 residues. Here the CDR3 DNA reads TGTGCCAGCAGCGTGGGTGGGCCAAACACAGATACGCAGTATTTT. Its translation: CASSVGGPNTDTQYF.

This clone was found a few times. The rearrangement links TRBV3-1 to TRBJ2-3, with D unresolved. Trimming cost V 1 base and J 3 bases, with 2 bases left between them. The germline V gene encodes CDR1 LGHDT and CDR2 YNNKEL (reference sequence). The CDR3 runs to 12 residues. This CDR3 reads CASSQVTDTQYF. Here the CDR3 DNA reads TGTGCCAGCAGCCAAGTTACAGATACGCAGTATTTT.